The clone carrying this TCR beta chain showed up many times. No antigen is known for it. These data originate in a study of human T cells and chemical hapten exposure. Study-level information: Small discrepancies in pooled library volume mainly accounted for the varying TCR yields per sample. The study, taken as a whole, reports: Controls formed significantly fewer large CDR3 similarity clusters than expanded TCRs did.

TCRdb reprocessed the RACE reads with MiXCR, giving one entry per CDR3 protein. The sample lists under 450,000 distinct CDR3 sequences, more than 4.5% occurring once. The time point here: patch test 1, 2 weeks after DPC sensitization. Treatment in this sample: therapeutic diphenylcyclopropenone sensitization with weekly scalp DPC. Non-pregnant alopecia patients aged 18 to 70, suitable for DPC therapy. The sequences come from whole blood, collected in connection with sensitization to the hapten diphenylcyclopropenone (DPC). This receptor was obtained from a woman aged 50 to 60 with alopecia areata. Some clones in this sample may be carry-over from other donors' samples.

DNA of the CDR3: TGCAGTGCTTCCCCCGCGGGGAAAAAAGCTTTCTTT. Its translation is CSASPAGKKAFF. The chain carries TRBV20-1 and TRBJ1-1; no clear D. The CDR3 is 12 residues long. Per the germline V gene, CDR1 is DFQATT and CDR2 is SNEGSKA (reference sequence). Trimming stripped 5 bases from V and 9 bases from J, with 16 bases between.